The 12 T cell receptor beta chains below all came from one sample that was sequenced in a study of CD8+ T cells in alopecia areata listed by TCRdb under 2018. Library method: the immunoSEQ multiplex PCR assay. For TCR sequencing, RNA was extracted from every sample and reverse transcribed into cDNA to serve as template. The source is immuneACCESS, and TCRdb retained only in-frame sequences with V and J called. Part of the clones is not carried over; for the studies checked, unresolved V genes explain less than half of this, and the remainder is unexplained. Within this sample are over 150,000 clones, with 50% to 60% of them counted one time only. Approximately 14% of the sample comes from the top ten. Sample time point, as interpreted from the label and publication: baseline before oral tofacitinib. Sample: CD4+ T cells sorted from blood, taken at week 0. Source of these receptors: a human donor with alopecia areata.

The chain carries TRBV25-1 and TRBJ2-7, with D unresolved. V gave up 1 base and J gave up 6 bases, with 10 bases separating them. The germline gives CDR1 MGHDK, CDR2 SYGVNS. The CDR3 runs 13 residues. In DNA, the CDR3 is TGTGCCAGCAGTGAATTGGCCGCGTCCGAGCAGTACTTC. It yields the protein CASSELAASEQYF.

To note about this clone: The identical CDR3 is also encoded by other nucleotide sequences in the sample. The V call is TRBV10-3, the J call TRBJ1-2, with TRBD1 as a possible D gene (5 bases). Germline-derived CDR1 and CDR2 are ENHRY and SYGVKD. V was shortened by 5 bases and J by 1 base, with 8 bases between the two germline ends. The CDR3 is made up of 13 amino acids. The CDR3 nucleotides are TGTGCCATCAGTCCCGACAGTAACTATGGCTACACCTTC. It codes for CAISPDSNYGYTF.

The chain employs TRBV6-5 and TRBJ2-7, with D possibly TRBD2 on 5 matching bases. V lost 6 bases and J lost 3, with 18 bases in between. The CDR3 spans 15 residues. Germline V gene data show CDR1 as MNHEY and CDR2 as SVGAGI. The CDR3 sequence: CASRTDSTLNYEQYF. DNA for the CDR3: TGTGCCAGCAGAACGGACTCTACCCTGAACTACGAGCAGTACTTC.

V is TRBV7-9 and J is TRBJ1-1; D gene unclear. Trimming pared 4 bases from V and 8 bases from J, leaving 20 bases between. The CDR3 is 15 residues long. CDR1 and CDR2 from the germline V gene are SEHNR and FQNEAQ (reference sequence). The CDR3 nucleotides read TGTGCCAGCAGCTGGGGTGGAGGACCGAAGACCGAAGCTTTCTTT. Its protein is CASSWGGGPKTEAFF.

This clone showed up just once. This sample includes further DNA sequences coding for the same CDR3. The V and J genes are TRBV29-1 and TRBJ1-1; D gene unclear. V gave up 2 bases and J gave up 4 bases, with 8 bases separating them. The CDR3 runs 12 residues. CDR1 is SQVTM, CDR2 ANQGSEA, per germline. The CDR3 loop reads CSVERGGTEAFF. The DNA for the CDR3 is TGCAGCGTTGAACGGGGAGGCACTGAAGCTTTCTTT.

This chain links TRBV18 with TRBJ1-6; tentative D call: TRBD1 (6 bases). CDR3 length: 16 amino acids. The ends were cut back, 6 bases at V and 0 bases at J, with 12 bases in the middle. CDR1 is KGHSH and CDR2 is LQKENI in the germline V gene. This CDR3 reads CASSQLDSSYNSPLHF. The CDR3 DNA is TGTGCCAGCTCTCAGTTGGACAGCTCCTATAATTCACCCCTCCACTTT.

The rearrangement links TRBV6-5 to TRBJ2-5, with no clear D. The length of the CDR3 is 13 residues. The V and J ends lost 6 bases and 4 bases respectively, with 12 bases between them. CDR1 and CDR2 from the germline V gene are MNHEY and SVGAGI. The CDR3 loop reads CASSPGTRETQYF. CDR3 in DNA: TGTGCCAGCAGCCCAGGCACTCGAGAGACCCAGTACTTC.

The chain combines TRBV7-6 with TRBJ2-1; 9 positions agree with TRBD1. CDR1 and CDR2 (germline): SGHVS, FNYEAQ. The CDR3 runs to 15 residues. The V and J ends lost 4 bases and 3 bases, in that order; junction bases with no gene match: 4. The CDR3 DNA reads as TGTGCCAGCAGCTCTGGGACAGGGCTCTACAATGAGCAGTTCTTC. Its protein product is CASSSGTGLYNEQFF. The entire variable domain, with the rest obtained from reference TRBV7-6 and TRBJ2-1, is as follows: GAGVSQSPRYKVTKRGQDVALRCDPISGHVSLYWYRQALGQGPEFLTYFNYEAQQDKSGLPNDRFSAERPEGSISTLTIQRTEQRDSAMYRCASSSGTGLYNEQFFGPGTRLTVL.

The sample holds a few counts of this clone. This chain links TRBV5-6 with TRBJ2-3; D ambiguous. CDR3 length: 13 residues. The germline V gene encodes CDR1 SGHDT and CDR2 YYEEEE. Trimming shortened V by 0 bases and J by 2 bases, and 4 bases separated the two germline ends. The CDR3, as DNA: TGTGCCAGCAGCTTGGACTCCACAGATACGCAGTATTTT. This translates into CASSLDSTDTQYF.

The gene calls are TRBV30 and TRBJ1-2; D gene unclear. V gave up 4 bases and J gave up 8 bases, with 14 bases separating them. From germline, CDR1 is GTSNPN and CDR2 SVGIG (reference sequence). The CDR3 contains 12 residues. The chain's CDR3 is CAWKVGLWGYTF. The CDR3 DNA reads as TGTGCCTGGAAAGTCGGGTTGTGGGGCTACACCTTC.

This clone was observed a few times. The V gene is TRBV11-3, the J gene TRBJ2-2; D unclear. The CDR3 spans 12 residues. The V and J ends lost 5 bases and 9 bases respectively, with 10 bases between them. Germline CDR1 and CDR2: SGHNT and YENEEA. CDR3 amino acids: CASSSLARELFF. In DNA form, the CDR3 reads TGTGCCAGCAGCAGCTTGGCTAGGGAGCTGTTTTTT.

Only a few counts were recorded for this clone. V usage is TRBV14 and J usage is TRBJ1-1; no clear D. V lost 2 bases, J lost 5 bases, and 9 bases lay in between. CDR3 length: 13 amino acids. Germline V lookup: CDR1 SGHDN, CDR2 FVKESK. Here the CDR3 reads CASSQPGRTEAFF. The CDR3, as DNA: TGTGCCAGCAGCCAACCGGGGAGAACTGAAGCTTTCTTT.